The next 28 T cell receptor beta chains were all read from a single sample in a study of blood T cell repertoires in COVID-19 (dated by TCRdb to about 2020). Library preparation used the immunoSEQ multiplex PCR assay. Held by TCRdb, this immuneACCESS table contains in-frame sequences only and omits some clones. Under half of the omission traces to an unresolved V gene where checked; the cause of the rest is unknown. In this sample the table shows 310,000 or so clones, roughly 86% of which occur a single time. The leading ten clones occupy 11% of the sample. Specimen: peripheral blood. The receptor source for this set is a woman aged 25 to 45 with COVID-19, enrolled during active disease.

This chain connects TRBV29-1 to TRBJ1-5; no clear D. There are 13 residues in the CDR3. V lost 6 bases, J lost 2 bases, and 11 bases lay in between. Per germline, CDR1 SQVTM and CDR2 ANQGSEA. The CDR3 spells CSVRLGGNQPQHF. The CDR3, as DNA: TGCAGCGTCCGCCTAGGAGGCAATCAGCCCCAGCATTTT.

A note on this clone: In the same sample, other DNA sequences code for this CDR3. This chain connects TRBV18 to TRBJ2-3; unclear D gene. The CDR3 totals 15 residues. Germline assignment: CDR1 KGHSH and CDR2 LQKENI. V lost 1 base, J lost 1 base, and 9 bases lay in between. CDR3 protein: CASSPRGDGTDTQYF. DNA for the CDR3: TGTGCCAGCTCACCACGAGGAGACGGCACAGATACGCAGTATTTT.

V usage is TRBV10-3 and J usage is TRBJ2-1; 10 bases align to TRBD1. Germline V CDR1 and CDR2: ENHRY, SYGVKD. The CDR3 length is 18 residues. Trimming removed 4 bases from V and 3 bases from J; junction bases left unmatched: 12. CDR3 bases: TGTGCCATCAGTGCATCACCAGGCAGGACAGGGGGCTACAATGAGCAGTTCTTC. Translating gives CAISASPGRTGGYNEQFF.

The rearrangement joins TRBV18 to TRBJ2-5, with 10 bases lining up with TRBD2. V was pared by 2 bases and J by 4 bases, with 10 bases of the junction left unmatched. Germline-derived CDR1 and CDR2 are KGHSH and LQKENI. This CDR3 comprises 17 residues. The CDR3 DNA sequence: TGTGCCAGCTCACCAAGAACTAGCGGGACTTACAGAGAGACCCAGTACTTC. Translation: CASSPRTSGTYRETQYF.

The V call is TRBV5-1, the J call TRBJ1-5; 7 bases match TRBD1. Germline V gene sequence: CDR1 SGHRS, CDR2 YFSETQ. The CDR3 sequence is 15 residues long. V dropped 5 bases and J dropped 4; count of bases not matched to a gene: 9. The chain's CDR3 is CASRPTGVGNQPQHF. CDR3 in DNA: TGCGCCAGCAGACCAACAGGGGTAGGGAATCAGCCCCAGCATTTT.

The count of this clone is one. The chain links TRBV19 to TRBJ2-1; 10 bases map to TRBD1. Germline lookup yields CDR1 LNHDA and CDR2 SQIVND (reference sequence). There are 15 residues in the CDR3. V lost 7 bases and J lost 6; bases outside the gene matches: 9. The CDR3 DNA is TGTGCCAGTACCCTAGACAGGGGGCTTGTCAATGAGCAGTTCTTC. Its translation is CASTLDRGLVNEQFF.

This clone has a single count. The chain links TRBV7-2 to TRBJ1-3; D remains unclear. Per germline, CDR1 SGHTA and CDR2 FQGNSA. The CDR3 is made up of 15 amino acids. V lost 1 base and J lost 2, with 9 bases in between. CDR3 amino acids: CASSLGGSPGNTIYF. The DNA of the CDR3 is TGTGCCAGCAGCTTAGGAGGGAGTCCTGGAAACACCATATATTTT.

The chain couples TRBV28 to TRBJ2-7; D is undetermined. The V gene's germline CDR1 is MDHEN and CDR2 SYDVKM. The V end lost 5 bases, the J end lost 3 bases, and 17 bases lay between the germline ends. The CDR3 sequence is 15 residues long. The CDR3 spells CASSALRLNYYEQYF. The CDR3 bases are TGTGCCAGCAGTGCTCTTAGGCTTAACTACTACGAGCAGTACTTC.

DNA for the CDR3: TGTGCCAGCAGACGCACCGGGACAGCTAACAACGAGCAGTACTTC. Translated: CASRRTGTANNEQYF. J is TRBJ2-5 and V is TRBV27, with 7 bases that match TRBD1. TRBJ2-7 explains the end of the DNA better; the J call may be wrong. Germline-derived CDR1 and CDR2 are MNHEY and SMNVEV (reference sequence). The CDR3 is made up of 15 amino acids.

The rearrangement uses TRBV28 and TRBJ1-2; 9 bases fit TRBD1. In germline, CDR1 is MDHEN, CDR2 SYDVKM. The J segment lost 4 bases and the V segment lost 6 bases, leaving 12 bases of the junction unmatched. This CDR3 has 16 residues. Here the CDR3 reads CASSGPDRGQTYGYTF. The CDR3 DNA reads TGTGCCAGCAGCGGACCGGACAGGGGTCAGACCTATGGCTACACCTTC.

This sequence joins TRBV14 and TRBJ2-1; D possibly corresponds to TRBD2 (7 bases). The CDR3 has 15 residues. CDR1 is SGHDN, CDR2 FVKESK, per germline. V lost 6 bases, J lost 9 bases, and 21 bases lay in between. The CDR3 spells CASRGATAGAGEQFF. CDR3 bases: TGTGCCAGCAGGGGGGCGACTGCGGGAGCTGGTGAGCAGTTCTTC.

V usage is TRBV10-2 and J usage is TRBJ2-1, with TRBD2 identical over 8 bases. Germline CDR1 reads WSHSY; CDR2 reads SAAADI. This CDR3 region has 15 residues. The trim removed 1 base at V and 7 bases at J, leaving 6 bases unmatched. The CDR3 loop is CASSEFGRASNEQFF. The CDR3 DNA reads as TGCGCCAGCAGTGAGTTCGGGAGGGCCAGTAATGAGCAGTTCTTC.

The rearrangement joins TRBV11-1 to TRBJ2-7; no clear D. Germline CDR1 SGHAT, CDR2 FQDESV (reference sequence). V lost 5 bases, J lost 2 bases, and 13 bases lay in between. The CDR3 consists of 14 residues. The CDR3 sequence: CASSVTGRTYEQYF. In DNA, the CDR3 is TGTGCCAGCAGCGTTACTGGTAGAACCTACGAGCAGTACTTC.

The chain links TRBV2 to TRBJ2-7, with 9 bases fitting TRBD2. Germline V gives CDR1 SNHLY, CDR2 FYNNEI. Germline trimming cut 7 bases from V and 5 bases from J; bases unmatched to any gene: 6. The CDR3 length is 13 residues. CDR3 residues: CASTPSGNHEQYF. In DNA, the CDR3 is TGTGCCAGCACTCCTAGCGGGAACCACGAGCAGTACTTC.

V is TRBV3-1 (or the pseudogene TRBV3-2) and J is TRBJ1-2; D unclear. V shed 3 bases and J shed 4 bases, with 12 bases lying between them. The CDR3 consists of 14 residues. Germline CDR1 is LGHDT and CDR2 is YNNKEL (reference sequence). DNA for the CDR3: TGTGCCAGCAGCCAGGGCTGGGTACTCTATGGCTACACCTTC. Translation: CASSQGWVLYGYTF.

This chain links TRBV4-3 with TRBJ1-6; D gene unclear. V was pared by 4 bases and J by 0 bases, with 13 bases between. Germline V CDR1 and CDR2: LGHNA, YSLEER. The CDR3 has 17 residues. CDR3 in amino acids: CASSRDTSVSYNSPLHF. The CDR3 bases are TGCGCCAGCAGCCGCGACACCTCGGTCTCCTATAATTCACCCCTCCACTTT.

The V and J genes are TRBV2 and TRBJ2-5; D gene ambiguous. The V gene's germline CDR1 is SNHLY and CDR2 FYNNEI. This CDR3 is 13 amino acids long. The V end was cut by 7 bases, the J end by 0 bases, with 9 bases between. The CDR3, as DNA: TGTGCCAGCACTTCGGAGAACCAAGAGACCCAGTACTTC. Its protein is CASTSENQETQYF.

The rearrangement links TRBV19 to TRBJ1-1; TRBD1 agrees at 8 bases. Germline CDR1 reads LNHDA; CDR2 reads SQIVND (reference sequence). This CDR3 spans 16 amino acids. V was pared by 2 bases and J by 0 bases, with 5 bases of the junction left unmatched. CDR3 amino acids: CASSISTGVMNTEAFF. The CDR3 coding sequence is TGTGCCAGTAGTATATCGACAGGGGTGATGAACACTGAAGCTTTCTTT.

The CDR3 bases are TGTGCCAGCAGTGAGGCAGGGGGCAGCGGTGGCTACACCTTC. This encodes CASSEAGGSGGYTF. The rearrangement uses TRBV2 and TRBJ1-2; 8 positions agree with TRBD1. CDR1 and CDR2 (germline): SNHLY, FYNNEI. The CDR3 has 14 amino acids. V lost 3 bases to trimming and J lost 7 bases; unmatched junction nucleotides: 7.

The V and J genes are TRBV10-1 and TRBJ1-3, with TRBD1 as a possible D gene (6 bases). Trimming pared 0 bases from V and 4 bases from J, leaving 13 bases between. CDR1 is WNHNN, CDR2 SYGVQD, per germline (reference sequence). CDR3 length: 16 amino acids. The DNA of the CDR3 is TGCGCCAGCAGTGAGTCTCAGGGGCTTCAAGGAAACACCATATATTTT. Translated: CASSESQGLQGNTIYF.

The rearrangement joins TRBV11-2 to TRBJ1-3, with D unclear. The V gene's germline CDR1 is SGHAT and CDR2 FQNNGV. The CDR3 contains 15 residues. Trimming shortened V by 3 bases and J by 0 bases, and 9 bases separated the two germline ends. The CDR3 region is CASSLTRYSGNTIYF. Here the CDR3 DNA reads TGTGCCAGCAGCTTGACTAGGTACTCTGGAAACACCATATATTTT.

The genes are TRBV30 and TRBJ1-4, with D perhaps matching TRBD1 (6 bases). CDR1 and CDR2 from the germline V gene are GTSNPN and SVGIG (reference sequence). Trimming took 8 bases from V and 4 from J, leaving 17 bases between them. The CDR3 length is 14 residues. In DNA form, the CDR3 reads TGTGCCACAAGGCGGGGGGCCGGTAATGAAAAACTGTTTTTT. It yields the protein CATRRGAGNEKLFF.

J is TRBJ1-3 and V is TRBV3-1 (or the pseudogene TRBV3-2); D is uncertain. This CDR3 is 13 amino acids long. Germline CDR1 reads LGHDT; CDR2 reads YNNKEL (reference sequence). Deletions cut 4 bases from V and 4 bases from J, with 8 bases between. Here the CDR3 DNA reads TGTGCCAGCAGCCCCGGCGGGGGAAACACCATATATTTT. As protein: CASSPGGGNTIYF.

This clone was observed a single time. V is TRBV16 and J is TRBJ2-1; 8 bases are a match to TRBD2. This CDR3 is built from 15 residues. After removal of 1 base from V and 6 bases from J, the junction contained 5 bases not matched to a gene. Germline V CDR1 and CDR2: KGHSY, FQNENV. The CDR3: CASSQYGTSGNEQFF. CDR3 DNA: TGTGCCAGCAGCCAATATGGCACTAGCGGCAATGAGCAGTTCTTC.

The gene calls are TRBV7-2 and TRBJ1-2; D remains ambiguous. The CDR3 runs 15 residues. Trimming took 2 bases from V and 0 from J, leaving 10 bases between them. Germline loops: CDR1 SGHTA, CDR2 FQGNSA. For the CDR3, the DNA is TGTGCCAGCAGCTTATTGGGCCCTTCTAACTATGGCTACACCTTC. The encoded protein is CASSLLGPSNYGYTF.

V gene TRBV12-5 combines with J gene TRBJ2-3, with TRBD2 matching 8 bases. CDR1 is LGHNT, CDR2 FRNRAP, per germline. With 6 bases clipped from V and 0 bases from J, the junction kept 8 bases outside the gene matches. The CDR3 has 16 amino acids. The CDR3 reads CASGPGGRRSTDTQYF. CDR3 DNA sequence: TGTGCTAGTGGCCCCGGCGGGAGGAGGAGCACAGATACGCAGTATTTT.

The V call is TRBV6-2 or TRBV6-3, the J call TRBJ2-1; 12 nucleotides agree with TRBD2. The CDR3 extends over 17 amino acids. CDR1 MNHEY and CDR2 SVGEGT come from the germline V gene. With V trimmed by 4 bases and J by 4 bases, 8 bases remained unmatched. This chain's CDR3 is CASSFLAGGPKYNEQFF. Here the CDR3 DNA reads TGTGCCAGCAGTTTTCTAGCGGGAGGGCCAAAATACAATGAGCAGTTCTTC.

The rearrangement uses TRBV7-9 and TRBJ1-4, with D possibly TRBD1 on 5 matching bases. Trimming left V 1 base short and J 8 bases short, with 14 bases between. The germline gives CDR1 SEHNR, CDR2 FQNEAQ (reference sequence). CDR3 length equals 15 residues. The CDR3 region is CASSLDGRGGEKLFF. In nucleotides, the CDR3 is TGTGCCAGCAGCTTAGACGGGAGGGGTGGGGAAAAACTGTTTTTT.